This T cell receptor beta chain was retrieved from a study of cytomegalovirus exposure and HLA in healthy donors. The primer mix had 60 Vbeta and 13 Jbeta primers. Profiled with immunoSEQ multiplex PCR; TCRdb holds only in-frame clones, not every one. The sample holds 95,000 to 150,000 clones, approximately 80% seen once. CDR1 SGHAT and CDR2 FQNNGV come from the germline V gene. The CDR3 has 12 amino acids. The V end lost 2 bases, the J end lost 5 bases, and 7 bases lay between the germline ends. Sequenced input: PBMCs. The chain combines TRBV11-2 with TRBJ2-7; D is undetermined. The source of this sequence is a woman aged 40-49 years in good health and CMV-seropositive. This CDR3 is CASSLLTDEQYF. The CDR3 DNA is TGTGCCAGCAGCTTACTTACGGACGAGCAGTACTTC.